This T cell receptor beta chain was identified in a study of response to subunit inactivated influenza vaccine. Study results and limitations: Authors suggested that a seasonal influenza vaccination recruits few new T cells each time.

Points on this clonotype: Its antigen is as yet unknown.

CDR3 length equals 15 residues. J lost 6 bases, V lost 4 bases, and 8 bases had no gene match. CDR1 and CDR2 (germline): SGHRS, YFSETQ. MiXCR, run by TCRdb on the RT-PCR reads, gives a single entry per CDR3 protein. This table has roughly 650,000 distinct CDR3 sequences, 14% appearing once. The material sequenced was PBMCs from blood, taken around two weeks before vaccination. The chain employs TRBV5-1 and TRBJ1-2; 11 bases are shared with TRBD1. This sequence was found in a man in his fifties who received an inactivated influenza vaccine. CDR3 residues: CASSPRDRGTNGYTF. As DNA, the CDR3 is TGCGCCAGCAGCCCCCGGGACAGGGGGACGAATGGCTACACCTTC.